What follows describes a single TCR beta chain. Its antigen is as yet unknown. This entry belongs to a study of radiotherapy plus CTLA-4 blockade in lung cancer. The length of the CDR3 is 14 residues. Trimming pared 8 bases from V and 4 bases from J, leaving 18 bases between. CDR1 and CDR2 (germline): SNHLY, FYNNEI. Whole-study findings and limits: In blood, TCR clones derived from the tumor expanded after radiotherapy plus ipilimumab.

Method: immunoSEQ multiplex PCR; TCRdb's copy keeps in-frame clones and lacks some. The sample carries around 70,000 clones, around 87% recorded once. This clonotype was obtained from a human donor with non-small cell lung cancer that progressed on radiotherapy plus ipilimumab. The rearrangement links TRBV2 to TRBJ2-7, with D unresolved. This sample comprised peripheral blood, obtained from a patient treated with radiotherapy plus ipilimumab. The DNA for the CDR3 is TGTGCCAGCGAAAGGAGTGAAAGCCCTTACGAGCAGTACTTC. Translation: CASERSESPYEQYF. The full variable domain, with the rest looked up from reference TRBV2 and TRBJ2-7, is EPEVTQTPSHQVTQMGQEVILRCVPISNHLYFYWYRQILGQKVEFLVSFYNNEISEKSEIFDDQFSVERPDGSNFTLKIRSTKLEDSAMYFCASERSESPYEQYFGPGTRLTVT.